This T cell receptor (beta chain) was recorded in a study of CXCR3-negative and CXCR3-positive naive CD8 T cells. General observations from the study: Surface CD5 matched across naive subsets, and TRB CDR3 properties served to infer TCR strength.

Germline V CDR1 and CDR2: LNHDA, SQIVND (reference sequence). There are 15 residues in the CDR3. As concerns this clonotype: Its antigen remains unidentified.

The TRB libraries of cDNA were built by UMI-labeled 5' RACE. One entry per CDR3 protein, without DNA, is what TCRdb gives after re-calling the 5' RACE reads. The listing contains fewer than 60,000 distinct CDR3 sequences. The clonotype comes from a human donor in good health. Some clones in this sample may be carry-over from other donors' samples. This chain uses TRBV19 with TRBJ1-5. Source material: memory CD8+ T cells from blood. CDR3 sequence reads: CASSLAEYYNQPQHF.